The clone carrying this TCR beta chain showed up just once. The antigen is not known. The data originate from a study of cytomegalovirus exposure and HLA in healthy donors. Study-wide findings and caveats: Presence/absence analyses supposed approximately even sequencing depth among donors. Reportedly, cytomegalovirus status was diagnosed with high sensitivity and specificity. The analysis excluded some indistinguishable V segments, including TRBV6-2 and TRBV6-3.

V lost 5 bases and J 3 bases, leaving 8 bases between the germline ends. The CDR3 is 12 residues long. Germline CDR1 and CDR2: SNHLY and FYNNEI. The PCR had 60 Vbeta and 13 Jbeta primers. TCRdb keeps only in-frame clones here, not all; method: immunoSEQ multiplex PCR. The data show 95,000 to 100,000 clones, under 85% seen once. Input material: PBMCs. The chain employs TRBV2 and TRBJ2-7, with D perhaps TRBD1 (6 bases). This receptor was obtained from a man aged 40-49 years in good health and CMV-seronegative. The CDR3 spells CASSLQGYEQYF. The CDR3 DNA sequence: TGTGCCAGCAGTCTACAGGGCTACGAGCAGTACTTC.